These T cell receptor beta chains were read from a single sample in a study of blood T cell repertoires in COVID-19. TCRdb keeps only in-frame clones here, not all; method: immunoSEQ multiplex PCR. The sample contains about 130,000 clones, about 80% of which appear only once. Sample: peripheral blood. These receptors originate from a woman between 45 and 65 years old with acute or convalescent COVID-19. Both conserved end residues are part of each CDR3. A D gene is named only where the DNA matches it firmly. Clone size, where shown, is once, few, many, or a class for clones that have expanded.

D gene	V gene	clone size	J gene	CDR3 DNA	CDR3 protein
-	TRBV2	-	TRBJ2-7	TGTGCCAGCATGCGGGTCTCCTACGAGCAGTACTTC	CASMRVSYEQYF
TRBD1	TRBV4-1	-	TRBJ1-2	TGCGCCAGCAGCCAAGGGAGGGACAGGGGGCGAGTTGGCTACACCTTC	CASSQGRDRGRVGYTF
-	TRBV3-1/TRBV3-2	-	TRBJ2-3	TGTGCCAGCAGCCAAAGGAGCCCCCTAGCCTCCACAGATACGCAGTATTTT	CASSQRSPLASTDTQYF
-	TRBV10-3	-	TRBJ1-1	TGTGCCATCAGTGACGACAAGAACACTGAAGCTTTCTTT	CAISDDKNTEAFF
TRBD1	TRBV30	-	TRBJ1-1	TGTGCCTGGAGGGGACAGATCACTGAAGCTTTCTTT	CAWRGQITEAFF
-	TRBV5-6	-	TRBJ1-2	TGTGCCAGCAGCCCCCGGTCAGGGGCTGGCTATGGCTACACCTTC	CASSPRSGAGYGYTF
-	TRBV4-1	-	TRBJ2-2	TGCGCCAGCAGCCAAGTGGGGGGAAGGAGGACCGGGGAGCTGTTTTTT	CASSQVGGRRTGELFF
-	TRBV30	-	TRBJ2-3	TGTGCCTGGAGCGGCGGGTATACGCAGTATTTT	CAWSGGYTQYF
TRBD2	TRBV9	-	TRBJ2-2	TGTGCCAGCAGCCTACTAGCGGGGGTGGGGACCGGGGAGCTGTTTTTT	CASSLLAGVGTGELFF
TRBD1	TRBV2	-	TRBJ1-2	TGTGCCAGCAGTGGGACAGGGGGCTTCTATGGCTACACCTTC	CASSGTGGFYGYTF
TRBD1	TRBV13	once	TRBJ1-3	TGTGCCAGCAGCCCTTTTACAGGGGCCGGAAACACCATATATTTT	CASSPFTGAGNTIYF
-	TRBV9	few	TRBJ2-1	TGTGCCAGCAGCGTAGAGCCATTTGACAATGAGCAGTTCTTC	CASSVEPFDNEQFF
-	TRBV3-1/TRBV3-2	-	TRBJ1-3	TGTGCCAGCAGCCGACCTGTGGACAGCTCTGGAAACACCATATATTTT	CASSRPVDSSGNTIYF
TRBD1	TRBV6-4	-	TRBJ1-2	TGTGCCAGCAGCTCCGGGACAGGGACCCTGCCCTACTATGGCTACACCTTC	CASSSGTGTLPYYGYTF
TRBD1	TRBV19	-	TRBJ1-1	TGTGCCAGTAGCCAAGGGGGCGCGGGGAACACTGAAGCTTTCTTT	CASSQGGAGNTEAFF
-	TRBV9	-	TRBJ2-7	TGTGCCAGCAGCCCATCGCGAGAGGACGAGCAGTACTTC	CASSPSREDEQYF
-	TRBV18	once	TRBJ2-7	TGTGCCAGCTCTCCGGGACTTGCCCTCTACGAGCAGTACTTC	CASSPGLALYEQYF
TRBD1	TRBV19	-	TRBJ1-1	TGTGCCAGTAGCCCGGGACAGGGATTTGGTGAAGCTTTCTTT	CASSPGQGFGEAFF
TRBD2	TRBV3-1/TRBV3-2	-	TRBJ2-2	TGTGCCAGCAGCGACGGGGGGACCGGGGAGCTGTTTTTT	CASSDGGTGELFF
-	TRBV5-1	-	TRBJ1-1	TGCGCCAGCAGCTTGGACGGTTTCCCTGAAGCTTTCTTT	CASSLDGFPEAFF
-	TRBV19	-	TRBJ2-3	TGTGCCAGTAGGGGCGTTAGCACAGATACGCAGTATTTT	CASRGVSTDTQYF
-	TRBV28	-	TRBJ1-1	TGTGCCAGCAGACAGAACACTGAAGCTTTCTTT	CASRQNTEAFF
TRBD2	TRBV20-1	-	TRBJ2-3	TGCAGTGCTAGTTCCTCGGGGGTAGCGGGAAGCACAGATACGCAGTATTTT	CSASSSGVAGSTDTQYF
-	TRBV6-1	-	TRBJ2-7	TGTGCCAGCAGTGAAGCCCCGCAGGTCCGAGGGTCCTACGAGCAGTACTTC	CASSEAPQVRGSYEQYF
-	TRBV29-1	once	TRBJ2-1	TGCAGCGTTGATAGTCCAGCGTCAAATGAGCAGTTCTTC	CSVDSPASNEQFF
-	TRBV5-8	-	TRBJ1-1	TGTGCCAGCAGCCCAACAGGAATTTATGGGGACACTGAAGCTTTCTTT	CASSPTGIYGDTEAFF
-	TRBV11-3	-	TRBJ2-1	TGTGCCAGCAGCTTAGCCACAGGACAACCAGAGCAGTTCTTC	CASSLATGQPEQFF
TRBD1	TRBV6-5	-	TRBJ1-2	TGTGCCAGCAGAGCATCGGGACAGGCAAACTATGGCTACACCTTC	CASRASGQANYGYTF
TRBD2	TRBV5-4	-	TRBJ2-3	TGTGCCAGCAGCGCGGGACTAGCGGGGGGAGATACGCAGTATTTT	CASSAGLAGGDTQYF
-	TRBV9	-	TRBJ1-2	TGTGCCAGCAGCCCACACCCAGGGCAGGGCCTTTTCGCTAACTATGGCTACACCTTC	CASSPHPGQGLFANYGYTF
TRBD1	TRBV6-4	-	TRBJ1-2	TGTGCCAGCAGCGCCACAGGGGGTGATGGCTACACCTTC	CASSATGGDGYTF
TRBD1	TRBV3-1/TRBV3-2	-	TRBJ2-7	TGTGCCAGCGCCGGGACAGGTCCCTACGAGCAGTACTTC	CASAGTGPYEQYF
-	TRBV29-1	-	TRBJ2-3	TGCAGCGCGGGAAGAGGAAACACAGATACGCAGTATTTT	CSAGRGNTDTQYF
TRBD2	TRBV2	-	TRBJ2-2	TGTGCCAGCACCCAAGCGGGTGCGGGGGGTCCCGGGGAGCTGTTTTTT	CASTQAGAGGPGELFF
-	TRBV24-1	few	TRBJ1-2	TGTGCCACCAGTGATTTTAGGAGTAACTATGGCTACACCTTC	CATSDFRSNYGYTF
TRBD1	TRBV5-1	-	TRBJ2-7	TGCGCCAGCAGCTCGGGACAGACCTACTACGAGCAGTACTTC	CASSSGQTYYEQYF
TRBD1	TRBV3-1/TRBV3-2	-	TRBJ1-5	TGTGCCAGCAGCCAGTCGACAGGGGCGAGCAATCAGCCCCAGCATTTT	CASSQSTGASNQPQHF
-	TRBV6-1	-	TRBJ1-3	TGTGCCAGCAGTGAAACGGACACCATATATTTT	CASSETDTIYF
-	TRBV10-3	-	TRBJ1-1	TGTGCCATCAGTGACCAGACAGCGAACACTGAAGCTTTCTTT	CAISDQTANTEAFF
TRBD1	TRBV19	-	TRBJ1-5	TGTGCCAGTAGATGGACAGGGGGCAGCCCCCAGCATTTT	CASRWTGGSPQHF
-	TRBV19	-	TRBJ1-3	TGTGCCAGTAGGTTACAACCGGGGAAAGGAAACACCATATATTTT	CASRLQPGKGNTIYF
-	TRBV12-5	-	TRBJ2-5	TGTGCTAGTGGTGCGCGGGGATCCCCAGAGACCCAGTACTTC	CASGARGSPETQYF
TRBD1	TRBV12-5	once	TRBJ1-3	TGTGCTAGTGGTTTGGACAGGGGGCATTATGGAAACACCATATATTTT	CASGLDRGHYGNTIYF
TRBD1	TRBV27	-	TRBJ1-3	TGTGCCAGCAGTTTATCCGGACAGGGTGAAGGAAACACCATATATTTT	CASSLSGQGEGNTIYF
TRBD1	TRBV9	-	TRBJ1-1	TGTGCCAGCAGCGTAGTCCCAGGGGGCCCGAACACTGAAGCTTTCTTT	CASSVVPGGPNTEAFF